This T cell receptor beta chain was identified in a study of cytomegalovirus exposure and HLA in healthy donors (dated by TCRdb to about 2017). With regard to the full study: An earlier analysis of about 530 of the donors reported around 280 Gb of sequence data and 117 million unique TCR beta sequences obtained from roughly 180 million T cells. An early release that covered fewer than 750 HLA-typed donors contained approximately 300 gigabases of sequencing data and around 80 million unique TCR sequences. Among the roughly 400 genotyped donors, approximately 81% belonged to the genetic ancestry cluster associated with self-reported Caucasian donors. The study was designed to test whether signatures of past pathogen exposure could be identified by cataloging public T cell receptors. Using immunosequencing, the study profiled T cell repertoires from fewer than 700 subjects and related those repertoires to cytomegalovirus serostatus. Along with the roughly 700-subject first cohort, a separate validation cohort of about 110 different subjects was used. To predict cytomegalovirus infection status, the study brought together high-throughput TCR immunosequencing, statistical association of individual TCRs with disease status, and machine learning. A later analysis re-analyzed previously published TCR beta repertoires from about 730 donors and added high-resolution HLA genotyping to study TCR occurrence patterns. The later analysis used no new phenotypic data to find candidate immune exposures, relying instead on TCR beta sequences and their occurrence across donors. In an earlier analysis of around 540 of the donors, high-throughput TCR beta sequencing was used to judge whether each TCR beta V gene segment behaved as functional or pseudogenic. Donor age, sex, ethnicity and CMV serostatus were collected together with the repertoire data. A later genetic analysis used genome-wide SNP genotypes for about three fifths of the 666 donors, treating that subset as a discovery cohort. Every discovery cohort repertoire had been produced on one sequencing platform. Both class I and class II loci were covered by HLA typing, at four-digit resolution. Typing coverage varied by locus: 629-630 donors for A, B, C, DRB1 and DQB1; under 550 for DQA1; more than 600 for DPA1; 450 to 480 for DPB1. Because of strong linkage in the cohort, five DR-DQ haplotypes were treated as single units for association and clustering. Among about 410 genotyped donors of the cohort, an average of roughly 230,000 unique TCR beta nucleotide sequences was sequenced per donor, of which about 18% were non-productive.

The full study reports these points: The 87-base-pair reads could not distinguish some IMGT-functional V segments, including TRBV6-2 and TRBV6-3, so those segments were excluded. Linkage disequilibrium might explain the correlated functional status among segregating V segments, but an unknown experimental factor could not be ruled out. Immune exposure information for the cohort was limited to CMV serostatus. The study gave a list of some 150 TCR beta chains associated with cytomegalovirus. V-gene and J-gene trimming of TCR beta chains was associated with a missense DCLRE1C variant in a later genetic analysis, and the association was replicated in an independent cohort. Only TCR beta chains were sequenced in this cohort, and the absence of alpha or paired-chain data limited detectable features. Because HLA typing was missing for some donors at each locus, association tests included only the typed subset. The sequencing pipeline was judged likely to have produced a cluster of highly shared sequence variants as a technical artifact. The authors suggested that the approach could potentially be extended to other disease states and immunological phenotypes. The earlier analysis of 587 of the donors excluded 15 to 20 rarely observed V segments, including chromosome 9 orphons, because counts were too low. In a later analysis, HLA-associated TCR beta chains were found to be more clonally expanded and to have lower generation probabilities than equally common non-associated chains. Most TCR sequences were seen in very few donors, while some public TCRs were found in many individuals. In a later analysis, most CMV-associated TCR beta chains were found to appear HLA-restricted, with HLA associations seemingly driven largely by CMV exposure. According to a later genetic analysis, donors in an Asian-associated ancestry cluster had fewer N-insertions in productive TCRs than the approximately 610-donor mean. Cytomegalovirus status was reported to be diagnosed by the classifier with high specificity and sensitivity in both the original and validation cohorts. Roughly uniform sequencing depth across donors was assumed in presence/absence analyses, although this assumption may not hold. According to a later analysis, TCR association rates differed among HLA loci, with DRB1 alleles showing the most associated TCRs and HLA-C alleles showing the fewest. In an earlier analysis of roughly 500 of the donors, most TCR beta V segments appeared in productive rearrangements about 87% or about 30% of the time, broadly matching IMGT annotations. When HLA alleles, especially DR and DQ, strongly co-occurred, attributing TCR associations to individual alleles was difficult. A further reported finding was that TCR beta sequences accurately predicted the HLA-A and HLA-B alleles for most subjects in the first cohort. In vitro tests confirmed that a few of the cytomegalovirus-associated TCR beta chains recognize cytomegalovirus antigens. According to a later analysis, parvovirus B19, influenza, CMV and Epstein-Barr virus appeared linked to several top co-occurrence clusters. In a later analysis, 16,951 TCR beta sequences were associated with specific HLA alleles at a false discovery rate of 0.05.

Comments on this clone: Its antigen is currently not known. One base away there is no much larger clone; base qualities are not given.

The junction carries 18 bases between V and J, which are trimmed by 8 bases and 8 bases respectively. CDR1 and CDR2 are drawn from the germline V gene (reference sequence): LNHDA, SQIVND. The CDR3 measures 13 amino acids from cysteine to phenylalanine. Kept here is only the CDR3 DNA, which spans 39 bases and is read in frame from base 1. The cohort consisted of approximately 690 healthy bone marrow donors. All cohort members were sampled while nominally healthy, although unrecorded immune exposures were likely present. The donor was CMV seronegative and belonged to the group of around 350 seronegative cohort members. Every donor gave a peripheral blood sample, and the peripheral blood mononuclear cells from that sample were used for TCR beta sequencing. The Qiagen DNeasy Blood Extraction Kit was used to extract genomic DNA from the blood cell samples. The method was the immunoSEQ multiplex PCR assay. The multiplex PCR relied on a mix of 60 forward primers for TCR Vbeta segments and 13 reverse primers for TCR Jbeta segments. The CDR3 region of rearranged TCR beta genes was amplified from genomic DNA with a multiplex PCR assay. The Illumina HiSeq System was used to sequence the amplified TCR beta libraries as 87-base-pair reads. Per the original workflow: In a later analysis, about 80 million unique TCR beta chains were counted across the approximately 670 repertoires, and approximately 11 million of these chains were shared by at least two donors. Raw reads were error-corrected and collapsed into unique sequences with a nearest-neighbor algorithm that merged closely related sequences to remove PCR and sequencing errors. Alignment of CDR3 sequences to IMGT reference sequences was used to assign V, D and J gene segments. Each retained sequence needed at least a six-nucleotide match to both a V gene segment and a J gene segment. A rearrangement was called productive if the CDR3 had no stop codons and remained in frame with V and J, and every other rearrangement was called non-productive. Following IMGT convention, CDR3 was defined as the stretch from the second conserved V-encoded cysteine to the conserved J-encoded phenylalanine. In an earlier analysis of 550 to 650 of the donors, sequences lacking an unambiguous match to a single V gene segment were excluded. In an earlier analysis of some 590 of the donors, V segments were called functional above 56.7% productive rearrangements and were called segregating when the between-donor standard deviation exceeded 5%. A statistical classification framework was developed to diagnose cytomegalovirus status using the catalog of TCR beta chain sequences. A later analysis assigned V and J genes by comparing TCR nucleotide sequences with IMGT/GENE-DB human TR gene sequences. Using the TCRdist pipeline, a later analysis assigned CDR3 sequences along with most-parsimonious VDJ recombination scenarios. In a later analysis, each TCR beta chain was defined by its CDR3 amino acid sequence together with its V-gene family, and reads without a unique V-gene family were excluded. As a way to deal with suspected cross-contamination and a sequencing artifact, a later analysis dropped approximately 570 nucleotide sequences that were highly shared and had low generation probability. In a later analysis, a clonal expansion index for each public chain was calculated from normalized within-repertoire ranks of inferred template counts. In a later analysis, generation probabilities were computed with a VDJ recombination model fitted to out-of-frame rearrangements, and the resulting probabilities were checked against IGoR. In a later analysis, hypergeometric tests were used to score TCR-TCR, TCR-HLA and TCR-CMV co-occurrence, with a repertoire-size bias correction applied to TCR pairs. False discovery rates were estimated in a later analysis by permuting HLA or CMV assignments 20 times. In a later analysis, co-occurring TCRs were grouped using DBSCAN, and TCRdist sequence similarity was added for clustering within HLA-allele-positive subsets. Repertoires with fewer than 30,000 or more than 120,000 public chains, plus five repertoires with anomalous nucleotide sharing, were excluded from co-occurrence clustering. Entries here come from immuneACCESS through TCRdb and include only in-frame sequences with V and J called. Some clones fail to appear in such tables; in the studies checked, an unresolved V gene covers under half of the shortfall, and the cause of the remainder is unknown. D and trimming come from the DNA, and the V and J calls and clone size come from that table. The sample contains 170,000 or so clones, roughly 73% of them found a single time. About 1.4% of the sample comes from the top ten.

The material sequenced was PBMCs. The V gene is TRBV19 and the J gene is TRBJ1-2; a tentative D match to TRBD1 spans 6 bases. This TCR came from a woman in her twenties or thirties in good health and CMV-seronegative. This receptor carries the CDR3 CASSLQGVGGYTF. The DNA sequence is TGTGCCAGTTCTCTACAGGGAGTAGGCGGCTACACCTTC.